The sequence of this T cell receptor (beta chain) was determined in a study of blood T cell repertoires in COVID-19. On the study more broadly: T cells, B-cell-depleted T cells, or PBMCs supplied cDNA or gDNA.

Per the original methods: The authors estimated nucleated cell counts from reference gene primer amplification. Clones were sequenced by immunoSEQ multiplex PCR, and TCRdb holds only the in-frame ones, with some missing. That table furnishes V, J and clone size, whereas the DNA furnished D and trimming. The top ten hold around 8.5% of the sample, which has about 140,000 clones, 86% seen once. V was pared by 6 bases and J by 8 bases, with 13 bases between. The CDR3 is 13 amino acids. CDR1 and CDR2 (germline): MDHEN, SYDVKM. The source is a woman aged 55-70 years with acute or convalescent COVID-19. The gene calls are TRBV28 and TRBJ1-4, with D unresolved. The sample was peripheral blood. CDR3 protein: CASSSLRGEKLFF. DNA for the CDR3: TGTGCCAGCAGCTCACTAAGAGGGGAAAAACTGTTTTTT.